The present TCR beta chain was sequenced within a study of CD4 T cells in relation to SARS-CoV-2 and coronaviruses. Unexposed donor CD4+ T cells date from 2011-2018, before the COVID-19 pandemic. After roughly 9 days of culture, CD4+ T cells were isolated. Testing used SARS-CoV-2 S/N and four cold-coronavirus spikes on unexposed-donor CD4+ T cells, cells permitting. Produced via immunoSEQ multiplex PCR; TCRdb's table is partial and in-frame only. The sample gives about 29,000 clones, more than 75% of which show up once; 14% to 15% is in the top ten. Concerning this clone itself: Its antigen is undetermined.

CDR3 size: 14 residues. Germline lookup yields CDR1 MNHNS and CDR2 SASEGT. The V end lost 0 bases, the J end lost 7 bases, and 9 bases lay between the germline ends. The V and J genes are TRBV6-1 and TRBJ2-2; D is uncertain. This TCR was sampled from a human donor in good health. The sequencing sample was made of CD4+ T cells from PBMCs, cultured in vitro. This chain's CDR3 is CASSEAQSVGELFF. In DNA, the CDR3 is TGTGCCAGCAGTGAAGCGCAGTCCGTCGGGGAGCTGTTTTTT.